A selection of T cell receptor beta chains follows, all from one sample in a study of cytomegalovirus exposure and HLA in healthy donors. Sequencing used immunoSEQ multiplex PCR; TCRdb keeps in-frame clones, though not all of them. There are tens of thousands of clones in the sample; roughly 75% occur only once, and roughly 8% lies in the top ten. Sample: PBMCs. These receptors were collected from a man aged 55 to 70 in good health and CMV-seropositive. The CDR3 runs from the conserved cysteine through the conserved F or W. Clone size, where shown, is once, few, many, or a class for clones that have expanded.

TRBJ2-1 TRBV7-9 NA CASSYPGTQAAEQFF
TRBJ2-7 TRBV7-9 few CASSSPPLGLGEQYF
TRBJ1-5 TRBV27 NA CASSSRTGDQPQHF
TRBJ1-2 TRBV5-6 NA CASSLVAGVHGYTF
TRBJ1-1 TRBV5-5 NA CASSLARTGRNTEAFF
TRBJ1-2 TRBV18 NA CASSPGVQRHDGYTF
TRBJ2-5 TRBV5-1 NA CASSPRQKQETQYF
TRBJ2-2 TRBV19 NA CASSIGVRGWTGELFF
TRBJ1-6 TRBV6-1 NA CASSESGRRSPLHF
TRBJ2-5 TRBV11-2 NA CASSLGRQGPETQYF
TRBJ2-1 TRBV5-4 NA CASSRGLADNEQFF
TRBJ2-5 TRBV2 NA CASSGSLQETQYF
TRBJ1-4 TRBV7-9 NA CSSSYLGGKLFF
TRBJ1-2 TRBV7-2 NA CASSLASGGYGYTF
TRBJ2-5 TRBV7-6 few CASSLRTVQETQYF
TRBJ1-2 TRBV7-2 NA CASSPKHDPFANYGYTF
TRBJ2-6 TRBV11-2 NA CASSQKAASGANVLTF
TRBJ1-4 TRBV14 NA CASSRGWELFF
TRBJ1-4 TRBV5-8 few CASSFFSGANEKLFF
TRBJ1-1 TRBV6-1 few CASSELSDREGLGAFF
TRBJ1-2 TRBV27 NA CASSLRAGANYGYTF
TRBJ1-2 TRBV5-4 NA CASSGTSGTGLANYGYTF
TRBJ2-7 TRBV6-5 few CASSYGAGYSYEQYF
TRBJ2-3 TRBV6-1 NA CASSVVGGTTDTQYF
TRBJ2-2 TRBV7-9 NA CASSPVVAGGGGELFF
TRBJ1-1 TRBV27 NA CASNPGPAKLNTEAFF
TRBJ2-3 TRBV5-1 few CASSQGRPSTDTQYF
TRBJ2-5 TRBV6-5 NA CASSYSISGPKTQYF
TRBJ2-5 TRBV9 NA CASSVDPTSGQETQYF